The rows below give T cell receptor beta chains drawn from one sample of a study of blood T cell repertoires in COVID-19. Sequenced by immunoSEQ multiplex PCR; TCRdb stores in-frame clones only, minus some. The table lists 100,000 to 110,000 clones, 85% of them singletons. The sequencing sample was made of peripheral blood. These receptors were taken from a man in his fifties or sixties with active or convalescent COVID-19. Both conserved end residues are part of each CDR3. A D gene is named only where the DNA matches it firmly. The size entry is marked missing in some rows and otherwise reads once, few, many or a size class.

CDR3aa	CDR3nt	j_gene	v_gene	d_gene	abundance
CASSLGGTEFTDTQYF	TGCGCCAGCAGCTTGGGCGGGACGGAATTCACAGATACGCAGTATTTT	TRBJ2-3	TRBV5-1	.	.
CASSLGQGTFYGHTF	TGTGCCAGCAGCTTGGGACAGGGGACGTTTTATGGCCACACCTTC	TRBJ1-2	TRBV5-4	TRBD1	.
CASSLVPGQGSGNTIYF	TGTGCCAGCAGCTTAGTCCCGGGACAGGGTTCTGGAAACACCATATATTTT	TRBJ1-3	TRBV7-8	TRBD1	.
CASSPYNEQFF	TGTGCCAGCAGCCCATACAATGAGCAGTTCTTC	TRBJ2-1	TRBV7-9	.	.
CASSSGRYNEQFF	TGTGCCAGCAGCAGCGGACGGTACAATGAGCAGTTCTTC	TRBJ2-1	TRBV7-8	.	.
CASTPPQGPNTGELFF	TGTGCCAGCACCCCTCCACAGGGACCGAACACCGGGGAGCTGTTTTTT	TRBJ2-2	TRBV2	.	.
CASSRPGQGAYEQYF	TGTGCCAGCAGTAGGCCGGGACAGGGGGCGTACGAGCAGTACTTC	TRBJ2-7	TRBV6-5	TRBD1	.
CASGEVLGTGELFF	TGTGCCAGCGGGGAGGTGCTTGGCACCGGGGAGCTGTTTTTT	TRBJ2-2	TRBV2	.	.
CASSWGQGMEETQYF	TGCGCCAGCAGCTGGGGACAGGGGATGGAAGAGACCCAGTACTTC	TRBJ2-5	TRBV5-1	TRBD1	few
CSVGQTTNEKLFF	TGCAGCGTTGGACAGACAACTAATGAAAAACTGTTTTTT	TRBJ1-4	TRBV29-1	.	.
CASSVRRVETQYF	TGTGCCAGCAGTGTGCGCAGGGTAGAGACCCAGTACTTC	TRBJ2-5	TRBV2	.	once
CASSDWLAKNIQYF	TGTGCCAGCAGTGATTGGCTAGCCAAAAACATTCAGTACTTC	TRBJ2-4	TRBV6-1	.	.
CASSYAGLAGGREQFF	TGTGCCAGCAGCTACGCGGGACTAGCGGGAGGGAGGGAGCAGTTCTTC	TRBJ2-1	TRBV11-2	TRBD2	.
CASRKGRTTNTEAFF	TGTGCCAGTAGGAAGGGAAGGACAACGAACACTGAAGCTTTCTTT	TRBJ1-1	TRBV19	.	.
CASEAGSTDTQYF	TGTGCCAGCGAAGCGGGAAGCACAGATACGCAGTATTTT	TRBJ2-3	TRBV2	TRBD2	.
CASSLTGQGYTEAFF	TGTGCCAGCAGCTTAACAGGACAGGGCTACACTGAAGCTTTCTTT	TRBJ1-1	TRBV7-2	TRBD1	.
CASSRWTGVTEAFF	TGTGCCAGCAGCAGATGGACAGGGGTCACTGAAGCTTTCTTT	TRBJ1-1	TRBV5-6	TRBD1	.
CASSLGVSYEQYF	TGTGCCAGCTCACTCGGGGTCTCCTACGAGCAGTACTTC	TRBJ2-7	TRBV18	.	once
CASSYATGGLDTQYF	TGTGCCAGCAGTTACGCGACAGGGGGGTTAGATACGCAGTATTTT	TRBJ2-3	TRBV6-5	TRBD1	.
CASSFRDLRGYEQYF	TGTGCCAGCAGTTTCAGGGATCTCAGGGGGTACGAGCAGTACTTC	TRBJ2-7	TRBV6-2/TRBV6-3	TRBD1	.
CATSDLGGGFNTGELFF	TGTGCCACCAGTGATTTAGGAGGGGGCTTTAACACCGGGGAGCTGTTTTTT	TRBJ2-2	TRBV24-1	.	.
CASSFSGAGDNEQFF	TGTGCCAGCAGTTTTAGCGGTGCCGGTGACAATGAGCAGTTCTTC	TRBJ2-1	TRBV6-2/TRBV6-3	.	.
CASSLDHTGRVGETQYF	TGTGCCAGCAGCTTAGATCACACAGGCCGGGTTGGAGAGACCCAGTACTTC	TRBJ2-5	TRBV7-9	.	.
CASSQDKGLAGTRGEQFF	TGTGCCAGCAGCCAAGATAAGGGACTAGCGGGAACCCGGGGTGAGCAGTTCTTC	TRBJ2-1	TRBV3-1/TRBV3-2	TRBD2	.
CASSPLLAGGQETQYF	TGTGCCAGCAGCCCTTTGTTAGCGGGAGGGCAAGAGACCCAGTACTTC	TRBJ2-5	TRBV7-9	TRBD2	.
CATVPSGANVLTF	TGTGCCACTGTCCCTTCCGGGGCCAACGTCCTGACTTTC	TRBJ2-6	TRBV6-5	.	.
CASNSGRAFPDTQYF	TGTGCCAGTAATAGCGGGAGGGCCTTCCCAGATACGCAGTATTTT	TRBJ2-3	TRBV19	TRBD2	.
CSVDQQGRVVTDTQYF	TGCAGCGTTGATCAACAGGGTAGGGTAGTAACAGATACGCAGTATTTT	TRBJ2-3	TRBV29-1	.	.